This T cell receptor beta chain is from a study of radiotherapy plus CTLA-4 blockade in lung cancer. The CDR3 is made up of 14 amino acids. Germline V lookup: CDR1 MNHNY, CDR2 SVGAGI (reference sequence). The ends were cut back, 8 bases at V and 6 bases at J, with 14 bases in the middle. Chemo-refractory metastatic non-small-cell lung cancer patients received focal radiation with ipilimumab CTLA-4 blockade. Clones were read by immunoSEQ multiplex PCR, and TCRdb kept only the in-frame ones, dropping some. The table includes about 97,000 clones, roughly 79% detected once. The sample consisted of peripheral blood, taken from a patient treated with radiotherapy plus ipilimumab. The sequence was collected from a human donor with non-small cell lung cancer who had a partial response to radiotherapy plus ipilimumab. Some clones in this sample may be carry-over from other donors' samples. The rearrangement links TRBV6-6 to TRBJ1-6; D remains ambiguous. CDR3 sequence: CASDDQRSNSPLHF. CDR3 nucleotides: TGTGCCAGCGACGACCAGCGTTCTAATTCACCCCTCCACTTT.